This T cell receptor beta chain was obtained from a study of regulatory T cells in long-lasting Graves disease. Time point given: newly diagnosed GD, antithyroid drugs for less than 3 months. The authors made the TCR library using RNA they extracted from PBMCs. A roughly 8.6-milliliter sample of peripheral blood was drawn into EDTA tubes. This clonotype showed up many times. This CDR3 has 14 amino acids. The J segment lost 10 bases and the V segment lost 0 bases, leaving 5 bases of the junction unmatched. Germline loops: CDR1 SGHDN, CDR2 FVKESK. Libraries of TCR beta came from iRepertoire HTBI primers plus Arm-PCR of CDR3 regions. TCRdb re-derived calls from the multiplex PCR reads in MiXCR, one entry per CDR3 protein. The sample records about 420,000 distinct CDR3 sequences, roughly 15% being singletons. These records were also assigned to another study, of T cells in Graves' hyperthyroidism and ophthalmopathy. That work contributes: Each patient was aged 18 to 65 and had newly diagnosed hyperthyroidism of under 2 months' duration. Peripheral blood also featured most of the thyroid clonotypes expanded above 0.001. The model foresaw ophthalmopathy a median around 6 months prior to onset.

The sequencing here drew on peripheral blood mononuclear cells (PBMCs), taken at new diagnosis, from a patient treated with antithyroid drugs. This clonotype was sampled from a woman aged 18-29 years with Graves disease. The chain has TRBV14 and TRBJ2-1; 8 bases are a match to TRBD2. CDR3 residues: CASSQEGASGEQFF. The CDR3 bases are TGTGCCAGCAGCCAAGAGGGGGCTAGCGGGGAGCAGTTCTTC.